The 6 T cell receptor beta chains listed next were all sequenced from one sample in a study of T cells in Graves' hyperthyroidism and ophthalmopathy. RNA transcripts yielded amplified TCR beta CDR3 regions. Initially, a first-round RT-PCR of the TCR CDR3 employed the HTBI primer set. TCRdb reanalysed the multiplex PCR reads using MiXCR and keeps one entry per CDR3 protein. The repertoire holds under 700,000 distinct CDR3 sequences, with roughly 50% as singletons. Sequencing was done on a sample of peripheral blood or thyroid tissue (not recorded which). Every receptor here comes from a woman younger than 35 with Graves' hyperthyroidism.

To note about this clonotype: The germline gene is not matched at one end of the junction; a read error may be the cause. The chain combines TRBV12-3 or TRBV12-4 with TRBJ1-1, with D hard to call. CDR3 size: 15 residues. The CDR3 reads CAGSPAWNGNTEAFF. As DNA, the CDR3 is TGTGCCGGCAGCCCGGCGTGGAACGGGAACACTGAAGCTTTCTTT.

This rearrangement joins TRBV20-1 to TRBJ2-7; D tentatively fits TRBD1 or TRBD2 (5 bases each). Germline CDR1 and CDR2: DFQATT and SNEGSKA (reference sequence). There are 15 residues in the CDR3. The germline V and J ends were trimmed by 0 bases and 0 bases, with 12 bases remaining between them. The CDR3 loop reads CSAREGTLSSYEQYF. CDR3 sequence (DNA): TGCAGTGCTAGAGAAGGGACGTTGAGCTCCTACGAGCAGTACTTC.

J is TRBJ2-7 and V is TRBV20-1; tentatively, D is TRBD1 or TRBD2 (5 bases each). Germline values: CDR1 DFQATT, CDR2 SNEGSKA (reference sequence). The germline V and J ends were trimmed by 3 bases and 7 bases, with 25 bases remaining between them. This CDR3 spans 16 amino acids. The CDR3 is CSASAGAGSSTGEQYF. CDR3 sequence (DNA): TGCAGTGCTAGTGCCGGGGCGGGCTCTTCTACGGGAGAGCAGTACTTC.

A note on this clonotype: A much larger clone differs from this one at a single base, so this may be a read error. The chain employs TRBV7-6 and TRBJ1-2, with unresolved D. The CDR3 spans 13 residues. Germline loops: CDR1 SGHVS, CDR2 FNYEAQ. The CDR3 reads CASSLEGLYGCTF. DNA of the CDR3: TGTGCCAGCAGCTTGGAAGGACTCTACGGCTGCACCTTC.

The J gene is TRBJ2-7, the V gene TRBV12-3 or TRBV12-4; the D gene is possibly TRBD1 (6 bases). Trimming stripped 2 bases from V and 4 bases from J, with 12 bases between. CDR3 size: 14 residues. The DNA for the CDR3 is TGTGCCAGCAGTTTAATGGGAACAGGGTACGAGCAGTACTTC. This sequence encodes CASSLMGTGYEQYF.

The V gene is TRBV6-5, the J gene TRBJ2-7; weak D call: TRBD1 (6 bases). The germline gives CDR1 MNHEY, CDR2 SVGAGI. CDR3 size: 12 residues. The V and J ends lost 6 bases and 4 bases respectively, with 10 bases between them. Here the CDR3 reads CASRGTGYEQYF. The DNA for the CDR3 is TGTGCCAGCAGGGGAACAGGGTACGAGCAGTACTTC.